These T cell receptor beta chains were read from a single sample in a study of cytomegalovirus exposure and HLA in healthy donors. Sequencing used immunoSEQ multiplex PCR; TCRdb keeps in-frame clones, though not all of them. The profile shows about 160,000 clones, approximately 78% of them singletons. The sample consisted of PBMCs. These receptors all come from a male donor in good health and CMV-seropositive. Each CDR3 is given with its conserved first and last residue. D genes are given only for firm matches. The size entry is marked missing in some rows and otherwise reads once, few, many or a size class.

clone_size j_call v_call d_call cdr3_nt cdr3_aa
- TRBJ1-2 TRBV5-1 TRBD1 TGCGCCAGCAGCCCGGTGACAGGGAACTATGGCTACACCTTC CASSPVTGNYGYTF
- TRBJ2-7 TRBV4-3 TRBD1 TGCGCCAGCAGCCTGAGGACAGGTACCTACGAGCAGTACTTC CASSLRTGTYEQYF
- TRBJ1-2 TRBV27 - TGTGCCAGCAGTTCACAGGGATATGGCTACACCTTC CASSSQGYGYTF
- TRBJ1-4 TRBV30 - TGTGCCTGGAAGAAGTCGCAGGGAGGAAAACTGTTTTTT CAWKKSQGGKLFF
- TRBJ1-5 TRBV5-4 TRBD1 TGTGCCAGCAGCTATACCGGGACAGGGCGAAAGGGGAGGGGCAATCAGCCCCAGCATTTT CASSYTGTGRKGRGNQPQHF
- TRBJ2-1 TRBV5-4 TRBD2 TGTGCCAGCAGCTTGTTCGGAGCGGGGGTGGAGCAGTTCTTC CASSLFGAGVEQFF
once TRBJ2-7 TRBV5-4 - TGTGCCAGCAGCTTGGTCTCCTCCTACGAGCAGTACTTC CASSLVSSYEQYF
- TRBJ1-5 TRBV5-5 - TGTGCCAGCAGCTTGGTCGGGGGAAATAGCAATCAGCCCCAGCATTTT CASSLVGGNSNQPQHF
- TRBJ2-7 TRBV30 - TGTGCCTGGAGTGTCCGACCGACGGGAGAGTCTCTCTACGAGCAGTACTTC CAWSVRPTGESLYEQYF
- TRBJ1-3 TRBV6-1 - TGTGCCAGCAGTGAATTGGCAGGCTCTGGAAACACCATATATTTT CASSELAGSGNTIYF
once TRBJ1-5 TRBV2 TRBD1 TGTGCCAGCAGTGTTTTGACAGGGCCAGATCAGCCCCAGCATTTT CASSVLTGPDQPQHF
few TRBJ1-4 TRBV11-2 - TGTGCCAGCAGCTTAGATGGGGGGGGAGGTGGTGGTGAAAAACTGTTTTTT CASSLDGGGGGGEKLFF
- TRBJ2-7 TRBV4-2 - TGTGCCAGCAGCCAGGCCCCCTGGGGCGGTCCCTACGAGCAGTACTTC CASSQAPWGGPYEQYF
few TRBJ1-1 TRBV30 - TGTGCCTGGAAGAGGGATGGGTTGAACACTGAAGCTTTCTTT CAWKRDGLNTEAFF
few TRBJ1-6 TRBV15 - TGTGCCACCAGCAGCGCACAGTCCAATTCACCCCTCCACTTT CATSSAQSNSPLHF
- TRBJ1-1 TRBV7-9 TRBD1 TGTGCCAGCAGGACGAAGGACAGGCTGAACACTGAAGCTTTTTTT CASRTKDRLNTEAFF
- TRBJ2-1 TRBV7-2 - TGTGCCAGCAGCCCGGCCGGGACACCATCCTACAATGAGCAGTTCTTC CASSPAGTPSYNEQFF
few TRBJ1-2 TRBV7-9 TRBD1 TGTGCCAGCAGCCGGACAGGGCTCTATGGCTACACCTTC CASSRTGLYGYTF
- TRBJ1-5 TRBV21-1 - TGTGCCAGCAGCAAAGGGGGAGGGCGACAGCCCCAGCATTTT CASSKGGGRQPQHF
- TRBJ2-5 TRBV28 - TGTGCCAGCAACCCCGGGGGAACGGAGACCCAGTACTTC CASNPGGTETQYF
- TRBJ2-6 TRBV5-5 - TGTGCCAGCAGCTCCTTAGACAGGTTCCGCTCTGGGGCCAACGTCCTGACTTTC CASSSLDRFRSGANVLTF
- TRBJ2-7 TRBV27 TRBD1 TGTGCCAGCAGCGCCACAGGGGGCAGCGAGCAGTACTTC CASSATGGSEQYF
few TRBJ2-1 TRBV6-6 TRBD2 TGTGCCAGCAGTTACTCCGGGACTAGCGGGAATGAGCAGTTCTTC CASSYSGTSGNEQFF
- TRBJ2-1 TRBV5-1 TRBD2 TGCGCCAGCAGCCCCGGGACTAGCGGTTACAATGAGCAGTTCTTC CASSPGTSGYNEQFF
- TRBJ2-7 TRBV9 TRBD1 TGTGCCAGCAGCGTAGCCCGGACAGGGGACCCTAAGTACTTC CASSVARTGDPKYF
- TRBJ2-5 TRBV18 TRBD2 TGTGCCAGCTCCCCGAGGAGCGGGAGAGGGCAAGAGACCCAGTACTTC CASSPRSGRGQETQYF
- TRBJ1-3 TRBV6-6 TRBD1 TGTGCCAGCATGGGACAGGCTGGAAACACCATATATTTT CASMGQAGNTIYF
- TRBJ1-1 TRBV11-2 TRBD1 TGTGCCAGCAGCTTAAGGCGGGGGACAGGGGATGGGACTGAAGCTTTCTTT CASSLRRGTGDGTEAFF
- TRBJ2-6 TRBV5-1 - TGCGCCAGCAGAGAGGGGACTTCCTCTGGGGCCAACGTCCTGACTTTC CASREGTSSGANVLTF
- TRBJ1-4 TRBV18 TRBD1 TGTGCCAGCTCCACGCGACAGGGGGCCTTGAATGAAAAACTGTTTTTT CASSTRQGALNEKLFF
- TRBJ1-1 TRBV7-9 - TGTGCCAGCAGCTTAAGGGCAGGGTTAGGGATCAACACTGAAGCTTTCTTT CASSLRAGLGINTEAFF
- TRBJ2-1 TRBV9 - TGTGCCAGCAGCGTAGTGCAGAATGAGCAGTTCTTC CASSVVQNEQFF
- TRBJ1-3 TRBV5-8 - TGTGCCAGCAGCTTTGGCGGTTACTCTTACTCTGGAAACACCATATATTTT CASSFGGYSYSGNTIYF
- TRBJ2-2 TRBV5-5 TRBD1 TGTGCCAGCAGACCGCCGGGACAGGACACCGGGGAGCTGTTTTTT CASRPPGQDTGELFF
- TRBJ2-5 TRBV20-1 TRBD1 TGCAGTGCTAGGGACAGGGAGGCCCAGTACTTC CSARDREAQYF
- TRBJ2-1 TRBV10-3 TRBD2 TGTGCCATCAGTGGACCCGGCCTAGCGGTAAGCTCCTACAATGAGCAGTTCTTC CAISGPGLAVSSYNEQFF
- TRBJ2-1 TRBV9 - TGTGCCAGCAGTTCGGGGGGCCCAGGTGAGCAGTTCTTC CASSSGGPGEQFF
- TRBJ2-2 TRBV30 TRBD2 TGTGCCTGGAGGGTCCGGGTAGCGGGGCTGAACACCGGGGAGCTGTTTTTT CAWRVRVAGLNTGELFF
- TRBJ2-3 TRBV11-3 - TGTGCCAGCAGCGAGGGTCCAGATACGCAGTATTTT CASSEGPDTQYF
- TRBJ1-2 TRBV6-5 TRBD1 TGTGCCAGCAGTTACCAGGGGGCTCTGGGCTATGGCTACACCTTC CASSYQGALGYGYTF
- TRBJ2-5 TRBV5-1 - TGCGCCAGCAGGTCACCTTCCGGGGAGACCCAGTACTTC CASRSPSGETQYF
- TRBJ2-7 TRBV7-2 - TGTGCCAGCAGCTTAGCGCGGACGGGAAACTACGAGCAGTACTTC CASSLARTGNYEQYF
- TRBJ2-2 TRBV2 - TGTGCCAGCAGGTTAGACACATCGAACACCGGGGAGCTGTTTTTT CASRLDTSNTGELFF
- TRBJ2-5 TRBV7-7 TRBD1 TGTGCCAGCAGCCGGACAGGGGGCGGAGAGACCCAGTACTTC CASSRTGGGETQYF
- TRBJ2-1 TRBV7-2 - TGTGCCAGCACCCGACTGGACTCCTACAATGAGCAGTTCTTC CASTRLDSYNEQFF
once TRBJ2-7 TRBV7-2 TRBD1 TGTGCCAGCAGCTCCGCGGGACAGGCCCTATACGAGCAGTACTTC CASSSAGQALYEQYF
- TRBJ2-1 TRBV28 - TGTGCCAGCAGTTTATTTAGGAGCGCTTTAGGCAATGAGCAGTTCTTC CASSLFRSALGNEQFF
few TRBJ2-7 TRBV28 - TGTGCCAGCAGTTTAGAGGTAGGAGCCGGCCCTGCCGAGCAGTACTTC CASSLEVGAGPAEQYF
- TRBJ1-2 TRBV10-3 - TGTGCCATCAGTGAGTCGAGTGATGGCTACACCTTC CAISESSDGYTF
- TRBJ1-1 TRBV5-4 TRBD1 TGTGCCAGCAGCGGATCAACAGGGGATGATAACACTGAAGCTTTCTTT CASSGSTGDDNTEAFF
- TRBJ1-3 TRBV5-1 TRBD1 TGCGCCAGCAGCTTGGGACAGGGTGGCGGAAACACCATATATTTT CASSLGQGGGNTIYF
- TRBJ2-7 TRBV5-1 TRBD2 TGCGCCAGCAGCTTGGGACTAGCGGGAGTAAGCGAGCAGTACTTC CASSLGLAGVSEQYF